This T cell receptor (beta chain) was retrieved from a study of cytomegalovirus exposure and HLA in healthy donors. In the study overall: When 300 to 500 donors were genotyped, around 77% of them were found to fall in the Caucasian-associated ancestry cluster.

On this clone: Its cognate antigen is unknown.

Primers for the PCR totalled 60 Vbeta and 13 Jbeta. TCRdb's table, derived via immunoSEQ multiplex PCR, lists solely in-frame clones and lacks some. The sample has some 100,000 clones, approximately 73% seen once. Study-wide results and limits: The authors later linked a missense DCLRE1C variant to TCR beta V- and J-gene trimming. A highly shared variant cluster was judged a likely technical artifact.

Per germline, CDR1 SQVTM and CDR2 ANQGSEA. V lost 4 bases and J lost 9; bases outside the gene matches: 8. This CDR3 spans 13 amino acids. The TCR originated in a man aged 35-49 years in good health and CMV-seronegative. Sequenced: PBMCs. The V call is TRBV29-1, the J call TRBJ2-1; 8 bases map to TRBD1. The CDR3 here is CSVVGTGYGEQFF. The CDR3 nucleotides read TGCAGCGTTGTAGGGACAGGTTATGGTGAGCAGTTCTTC.